This T cell receptor beta chain was profiled in a study of metastatic and nonmetastatic thyroid tumors. Findings of the study overall: The reported finding was significantly higher TCR beta diversity in malignant thyroid tumors relative to benign nodules, in blood and tumor.

This clone was picked up many times. Its target is not known. Per germline, CDR1 LNHDA and CDR2 SQIVND (reference sequence). The CDR3 is 16 amino acids. Losses at the gene ends were 1 base for V and 0 bases for J; bases not matched to a gene: 3. All patients were untreated before thyroid surgery. TCRdb re-analyzed the PCR reads through MiXCR. Of just over 20,000 clones listed, about 12% were seen once; the top ten hold around 22%. The rearrangement joins TRBV19 to TRBJ2-5; 9 bases are a match to TRBD1. The TCR sequence derives from a female donor with papillary thyroid cancer or a benign thyroid nodule (not recorded which). Some clones in this sample may be carry-over from other donors' samples. Sequencing was performed on blood. CDR3 amino acids: CASSIVTGGYQETQYF. In DNA form, the CDR3 reads TGTGCCAGTAGTATAGTCACAGGGGGCTACCAAGAGACCCAGTACTTC.